In its sample, the clone carrying this T cell receptor beta chain was seen many times. The data stem from a study of T cells after yellow fever vaccination. Per the germline V gene, CDR1 is SGDLS and CDR2 is YYNGEE. V was clipped by 2 bases and J by 5 bases, with 14 bases between them. The CDR3 length is 15 residues. By 5'RACE template switching, TCR cDNA was produced, with a universal primer site and UMIs added in the process. TCRdb reprocessed the 5' RACE reads with MiXCR, giving one entry per CDR3 protein. The sample lists roughly 330,000 distinct CDR3 sequences, roughly 7% occurring once. The sample consisted of PBMCs, taken 45 days after the first yellow fever vaccination. The sequence came from a man in his late teens or twenties who received the YFV17D yellow fever vaccine. V and J are TRBV9 and TRBJ1-5; tentative D call: TRBD1 (6 bases). CDR3 loop: CASSVGEGEDQPQHF. In DNA form, the CDR3 reads TGTGCCAGCAGCGTCGGAGAGGGGGAGGATCAGCCCCAGCATTTT.